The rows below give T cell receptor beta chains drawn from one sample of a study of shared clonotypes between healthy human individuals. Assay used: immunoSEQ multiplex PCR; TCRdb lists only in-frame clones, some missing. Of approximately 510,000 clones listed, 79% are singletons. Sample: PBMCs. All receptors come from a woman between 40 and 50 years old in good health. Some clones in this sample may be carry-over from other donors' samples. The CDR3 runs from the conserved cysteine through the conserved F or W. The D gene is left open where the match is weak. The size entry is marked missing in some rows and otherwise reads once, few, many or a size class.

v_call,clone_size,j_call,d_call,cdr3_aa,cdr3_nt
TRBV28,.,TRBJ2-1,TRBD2,CASTNPGLAGEGTYNEQFF,TGTGCCAGCACCAACCCTGGACTAGCGGGAGAGGGCACCTACAATGAGCAGTTCTTC
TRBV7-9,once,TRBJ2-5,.,CASSSADRRETQYF,TGTGCCAGCAGCTCGGCCGACAGGAGAGAGACCCAGTACTTC
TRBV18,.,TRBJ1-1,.,CASSPQAGADTEAFF,TGTGCCAGCTCACCACAGGCGGGGGCGGACACTGAAGCTTTCTTT
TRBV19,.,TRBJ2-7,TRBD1,CASSIEGADYEQYF,TGTGCCAGTAGTATTGAGGGGGCGGACTACGAGCAGTACTTC
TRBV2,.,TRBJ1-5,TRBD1,CASDVQGGQPQHF,TGTGCCAGCGACGTCCAGGGGGGTCAGCCCCAGCATTTT
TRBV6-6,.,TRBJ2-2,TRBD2,CASSGLAGDTGELFF,TGTGCCAGCAGTGGACTAGCGGGAGACACCGGGGAGCTGTTTTTT
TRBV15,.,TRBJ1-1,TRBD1,CATSPRGAGAMNTEAFF,TGTGCCACCAGCCCCAGGGGGGCAGGGGCCATGAACACTGAAGCTTTCTTT
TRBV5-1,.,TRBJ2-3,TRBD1,CASSLVGDRSTDTQYF,TGCGCCAGCAGCTTGGTGGGGGACAGATCCACAGATACGCAGTATTTT
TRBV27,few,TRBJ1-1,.,CASSLYIGTEAFF,TGTGCCAGCAGTTTATACATTGGGACTGAAGCTTTCTTT
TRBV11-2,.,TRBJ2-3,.,CASSSRQADTQYF,TGTGCCAGCAGCAGCAGACAGGCAGATACGCAGTATTTT
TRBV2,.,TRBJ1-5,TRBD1,CASVGQGWDQPQHF,TGTGCCAGCGTAGGACAGGGTTGGGATCAGCCCCAGCATTTT
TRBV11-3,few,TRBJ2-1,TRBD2,CASSLTPTSGRAYEQFF,TGTGCCAGCAGCCTCACACCGACTAGCGGGAGGGCCTATGAGCAGTTCTTC
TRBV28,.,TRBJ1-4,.,CASSPGNEKLFF,TGTGCCAGCAGTCCGGGTAATGAAAAACTGTTTTTT
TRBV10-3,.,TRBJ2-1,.,CAISDLGDNEQFF,TGTGCCATCAGTGACCTTGGAGACAATGAGCAGTTCTTC
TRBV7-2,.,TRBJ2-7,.,CASSLRPYEQYF,TGTGCCAGCAGCTTAAGACCTTACGAGCAGTACTTC
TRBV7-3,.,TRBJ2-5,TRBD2,CASTLAGAPQETQYF,TGTGCCAGCACTCTAGCGGGAGCCCCCCAAGAGACCCAGTACTTC
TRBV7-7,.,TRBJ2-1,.,CASSFSSDPYNEQFF,TGTGCCAGCAGCTTCTCTAGCGACCCCTACAATGAGCAGTTCTTC
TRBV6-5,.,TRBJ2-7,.,CASSYSGGEQYF,TGTGCCAGCAGTTACTCGGGAGGCGAGCAGTACTTC
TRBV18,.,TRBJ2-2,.,CASSPTFSGLTSGELFF,TGTGCCAGCTCACCAACTTTCTCAGGACTCACTTCCGGGGAGCTGTTTTTT
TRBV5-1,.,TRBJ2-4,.,CASSFDSEGAIGIQYF,TGCGCCAGCAGCTTCGATTCGGAGGGGGCGATAGGCATTCAGTACTTC
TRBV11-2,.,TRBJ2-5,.,CASSLGRSWETQYF,TGTGCCAGCAGCTTAGGAAGGAGCTGGGAGACCCAGTACTTC
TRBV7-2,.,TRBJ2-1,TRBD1,CASSLPPRQGFYEQFF,TGTGCCAGCAGCCTACCCCCGCGACAGGGATTCTATGAGCAGTTCTTC
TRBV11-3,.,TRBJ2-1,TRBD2,CASSQGGTSGRYEQFF,TGTGCCAGCAGCCAAGGAGGGACTAGCGGGAGGTATGAGCAGTTCTTC
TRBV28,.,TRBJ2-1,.,CASSFISSGENEQFF,TGTGCCAGCAGTTTTATTAGCTCGGGTGAGAATGAGCAGTTCTTC
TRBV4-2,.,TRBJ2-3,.,CASSQGRAPSTDTQYF,TGTGCCAGCAGCCAAGGACGGGCCCCTAGCACAGATACGCAGTATTTT
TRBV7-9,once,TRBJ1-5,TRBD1,CASSIRQGTQPQHF,TGTGCCAGCAGCATCAGACAGGGTACGCAGCCCCAGCATTTT
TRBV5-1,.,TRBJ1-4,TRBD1,CASSLDGTGGGEKLFF,TGCGCCAGCAGCTTGGATGGGACAGGGGGCGGTGAAAAACTGTTTTTT